The clone carrying this TCR beta chain was seen only a few times. As yet, its antigen is unknown. These data originate in a study of early stage breast cancer tumors. Study context: ER+/PR+/HER2- status applied to about 70% of the 16 invasive breast tumors. Samples were sequenced at approximately 9.5-fold average coverage. Study-level points and caveats: Chain pairing and CD4, CD8 or FOXP3 expression were not captured.

Blood replicates held 0.5 ug DNA, tumor or normal breast about 1.5 ug, two each. This table comes from immunoSEQ multiplex PCR, and its TCRdb copy is limited to in-frame clones, with some not included. Of 4,800 or so clones listed, just under 70% are singletons. V was cut by 0 bases and J by 3 bases, with 3 bases left in between. CDR1 SGDLS and CDR2 YYNGEE come from the germline V gene. There are 12 residues in the CDR3. The TCR sequence derives from a person aged 60 to 70 with breast cancer. Sequencing was done on a sample of normal breast tissue next to the tumor. This chain links TRBV9 with TRBJ1-2; D is unclear. CDR3 nucleotide sequence: TGTGCCAGCAGCGTAGCAGACTATGGCTACACCTTC. Translation gives CASSVADYGYTF.